Listed below are T cell receptor beta chains from one sample, sequenced in a study of blood T cell repertoires in COVID-19. Sequencing used immunoSEQ multiplex PCR; TCRdb keeps in-frame clones, though not all of them. The sample has approximately 190,000 clones; roughly 84% are singletons. Sequencing was performed on PBMCs or T cells enriched from blood (not recorded which). The receptors stem from a man in his forties who had recovered from COVID-19. Each CDR3 is given with its conserved first and last residue. Fields, in order: V gene, clone size, D gene, J gene, CDR3 protein, CDR3 DNA. D genes are given only for firm matches. Clone size is not always given. Where it is, it says once, few, many or a class for expanded clones.

>TRBV6-5|NA|NA|TRBJ2-2
CASSRWLGAGELFF
TGTGCCAGCAGTCGTTGGTTAGGGGCCGGGGAGCTGTTTTTT
>TRBV7-9|NA|TRBD2|TRBJ2-3
CASSPQGGRDTQYF
TGTGCCAGCAGCCCTCAGGGCGGGAGGGATACGCAGTATTTT
>TRBV13|few|TRBD1|TRBJ1-5
CASSVPYRTGFSNQPQHF
TGTGCCAGCAGCGTCCCTTATCGGACAGGGTTTAGCAATCAGCCCCAGCATTTT
>TRBV10-2|NA|TRBD1|TRBJ2-5
CASSESGTGDETQYF
TGCGCCAGCAGTGAGTCGGGGACAGGAGACGAGACCCAGTACTTC
>TRBV3-1/TRBV3-2|NA|NA|TRBJ1-6
CASSQVLRDSPLHF
TGTGCCAGCAGCCAAGTATTGCGGGATTCACCCCTCCACTTT
>TRBV19|NA|TRBD1|TRBJ2-6
CASSIGTGGEYGANVLTF
TGTGCCAGTAGTATAGGGACAGGGGGTGAGTACGGGGCCAACGTCCTGACTTTC
>TRBV24-1|NA|TRBD1|TRBJ1-5
CATSEGQRNQPQHF
TGTGCCACCAGTGAGGGACAGAGGAATCAGCCCCAGCATTTT
>TRBV30|NA|TRBD1|TRBJ1-1
CACRPRQGWTEAFF
TGTGCCTGCCGACCCCGACAGGGATGGACTGAAGCTTTCTTT
>TRBV4-1|NA|TRBD2|TRBJ2-1
CASSQGSGEVGEQFF
TGCGCCAGCAGCCAAGGTAGCGGGGAAGTTGGCGAGCAGTTCTTC
>TRBV5-4|NA|TRBD1|TRBJ1-2
CASSPDRSYGYTF
TGTGCCAGCAGCCCGGACAGGTCCTATGGCTACACCTTC
>TRBV18|NA|NA|TRBJ1-2
CASSPYAENYGYTF
TGTGCCAGCTCACCATACGCAGAAAACTATGGCTACACCTTC
>TRBV5-1|NA|NA|TRBJ1-6
CASSLELAGGNSPLHF
TGCGCCAGCAGCTTGGAATTAGCGGGGGGTAATTCACCCCTCCACTTT
>TRBV4-3|NA|NA|TRBJ2-1
CASSPAVGGRGEQFF
TGCGCCAGCAGCCCCGCGGTAGGGGGGAGGGGTGAGCAGTTCTTC
>TRBV25-1|NA|TRBD2|TRBJ2-1
CASSLDPLAGEVNEQFF
TGTGCCAGCAGCCTCGACCCACTAGCGGGGGAAGTGAATGAGCAGTTCTTC
>TRBV6-6|NA|NA|TRBJ2-5
CASSQARGRGQETQYF
TGTGCCAGCAGTCAGGCCAGGGGCAGGGGCCAAGAGACCCAGTACTTC
>TRBV6-5|NA|NA|TRBJ1-2
CATQGNGYGYTF
TGTGCCACACAGGGAAATGGCTATGGCTACACCTTC
>TRBV11-2|NA|NA|TRBJ2-2
CASSLMRAGELFF
TGTGCCAGCAGCTTAATGCGAGCCGGGGAGCTGTTTTTT
>TRBV2|NA|NA|TRBJ1-5
CASRDLQGYSNQPQHF
TGTGCCAGCAGGGACCTACAGGGATATAGCAATCAGCCCCAGCATTTT
>TRBV18|NA|TRBD1|TRBJ1-1
CASSSTVQGATEAFF
TGTGCCAGCTCATCCACCGTTCAGGGGGCCACTGAAGCTTTCTTT
>TRBV18|NA|NA|TRBJ2-7
CASSPDRLYEQYF
TGTGCCAGCTCACCAGACAGACTCTACGAGCAGTACTTC
>TRBV3-1/TRBV3-2|NA|TRBD1|TRBJ1-4
CASSQDLIGGREKLFF
TGTGCCAGCAGCCAAGATTTGATAGGGGGCAGGGAAAAACTGTTTTTT
>TRBV4-1|NA|NA|TRBJ1-2
CASSQDHVYGYTF
TGCGCCAGCAGCCAAGATCATGTCTATGGCTACACCTTC
>TRBV7-2|NA|NA|TRBJ1-1
CASSLLNTEAFF
TGTGCCAGCAGCTTACTTAACACTGAAGCTTTCTTT
>TRBV6-2/TRBV6-3|NA|TRBD2|TRBJ2-1
CASSDGGAAAYNEQFF
TGTGCCAGCAGTGACGGGGGGGCTGCTGCCTACAATGAGCAGTTCTTC
>TRBV7-3|NA|NA|TRBJ2-3
CASSTGLTDTQYF
TGTGCCAGCAGCACCGGACTGACAGATACGCAGTATTTT
>TRBV5-8|few|NA|TRBJ2-2
CASSLRHQRTGELFF
TGTGCCAGCAGCTTAAGACATCAGCGGACCGGGGAGCTGTTTTTT
>TRBV5-6|NA|NA|TRBJ1-4
CASSFRAYVTEGTNEKLFF
TGTGCCAGCAGCTTTAGGGCTTACGTTACTGAGGGAACTAATGAAAAACTGTTTTTT
>TRBV12-2|few|NA|TRBJ1-1
CASRLVRPGFKIEAFF
TGTGCAAGTCGCTTAGTACGTCCGGGGTTTAAGATCGAAGCTTTCTTT
>TRBV7-2|NA|NA|TRBJ1-1
CASSSRVMSTEAFF
TGTGCCAGCAGCTCTCGGGTGATGAGTACTGAAGCTTTCTTT
>TRBV7-9|NA|NA|TRBJ1-1
CASSSRVDTEAFF
TGTGCCAGCAGCTCCCGGGTGGACACTGAAGCTTTCTTT
>TRBV23-1|NA|TRBD1|TRBJ1-4
CASLPSGQGDEKLFF
TGCGCCAGCCTCCCAAGTGGACAGGGGGATGAAAAACTGTTTTTT
>TRBV6-6|NA|TRBD1|TRBJ1-2
CASSFDRGPVYGYTF
TGTGCCAGCAGTTTTGACAGGGGGCCGGTGTATGGCTACACCTTC
>TRBV19|NA|NA|TRBJ2-5
CASSTAGRETQYF
TGTGCCAGTAGTACGGCGGGGCGAGAGACCCAGTACTTC
>TRBV30|NA|NA|TRBJ1-1
CAWSQHYSEAFF
TGTGCCTGGAGTCAACATTATTCTGAAGCTTTCTTT
>TRBV11-2|NA|NA|TRBJ1-1
CASSKGLRNTEAFF
TGTGCCAGCAGCAAGGGGCTACGGAACACTGAAGCTTTCTTT
>TRBV10-1|NA|TRBD1|TRBJ2-7
CASSRDSASDEQYF
TGCGCCAGCAGCCGGGACAGCGCCTCTGACGAGCAGTACTTC
>TRBV28|NA|TRBD1|TRBJ1-2
CASSPLGTGYGYTF
TGTGCCAGCAGTCCCTTAGGGACAGGGTATGGCTACACCTTC
>TRBV6-5|once|TRBD1|TRBJ1-1
CASSYRPTSGGTEAFF
TGTGCCAGCAGTTACCGCCCAACTTCAGGGGGCACTGAAGCTTTCTTT
>TRBV19|NA|NA|TRBJ1-1
CASNKGMAGTEAFF
TGTGCCAGTAATAAGGGTATGGCGGGCACTGAAGCTTTCTTT
>TRBV9|NA|TRBD1|TRBJ2-1
CASSAGQGTYNEQFF
TGTGCCAGCAGCGCGGGACAGGGGACTTACAATGAGCAGTTCTTC
>TRBV30|few|TRBD1|TRBJ1-2
CAWSVWDREGEGYTF
TGTGCCTGGAGTGTATGGGACAGGGAAGGGGAAGGCTACACCTTC
>TRBV3-1/TRBV3-2|once|NA|TRBJ1-5
CASSRRLGGNQPQHF
TGTGCCAGCAGCCGCCGATTGGGGGGAAATCAGCCCCAGCATTTT
>TRBV10-3|NA|NA|TRBJ1-1
CAISLQGNTEAFF
TGTGCCATCAGCTTACAGGGGAACACTGAAGCTTTCTTT
>TRBV19|NA|TRBD1|TRBJ1-2
CASSIETGRGGYTF
TGTGCCAGTAGTATCGAGACAGGGAGAGGTGGCTACACCTTC
>TRBV30|NA|NA|TRBJ2-7
CAWSRLYETTLSYEQYF
TGTGCCTGGAGTAGGTTGTACGAAACTACCTTATCGTACGAGCAGTACTTC
>TRBV27|NA|NA|TRBJ1-2
CASDQPDRPSAYGYTF
TGTGCCAGCGACCAACCTGACCGTCCCAGCGCCTATGGCTACACCTTC
>TRBV20-1|NA|NA|TRBJ2-2
CSARGPGELFF
TGCAGTGCTAGGGGCCCCGGGGAGCTGTTTTTT
>TRBV19|NA|NA|TRBJ1-2
CASSKRGVNYGYTF
TGTGCCAGTAGTAAACGCGGGGTTAACTATGGCTACACCTTC
>TRBV30|NA|NA|TRBJ1-2
CAWSRGELYGYTF
TGTGCCTGGAGCAGGGGAGAGCTCTATGGCTACACCTTC
>TRBV25-1|NA|TRBD1|TRBJ1-1
CASSELGTGGLNTEAFF
TGTGCCAGCAGTGAATTGGGGACAGGGGGCTTGAACACTGAAGCTTTCTTT
>TRBV4-3|NA|NA|TRBJ1-1
CASSQDKARGEAFF
TGCGCCAGCAGCCAAGATAAGGCAAGGGGTGAAGCTTTCTTT
>TRBV27|NA|TRBD1|TRBJ2-7
CASSLKSGQGPLSSYEQYF
TGTGCCAGCAGTTTAAAATCGGGACAGGGCCCTTTGAGCTCCTACGAGCAGTACTTC
>TRBV7-8|once|NA|TRBJ1-6
CASSFRDYNSPLHF
TGTGCCAGCAGCTTCAGGGACTATAATTCACCCCTCCACTTT
>TRBV4-3|once|NA|TRBJ1-1
CASSQEGGAGGNTEAFF
TGCGCCAGCAGCCAAGAGGGGGGGGCCGGGGGGAACACTGAAGCTTTCTTT
>TRBV10-3|NA|TRBD1|TRBJ1-2
CAISPGTGDGYTF
TGTGCCATCAGTCCCGGGACAGGGGATGGCTACACCTTC
>TRBV19|NA|TRBD2|TRBJ2-1
CASSRTSGGYNEQFF
TGTGCCAGTAGTCGGACTAGCGGGGGCTACAATGAGCAGTTCTTC